These 4 T cell receptor beta chains came from one sample sequenced in a study of blood T cell repertoires in COVID-19. Method: immunoSEQ multiplex PCR; TCRdb's copy keeps in-frame clones and lacks some. The sample includes over 55,000 clones, 75% to 90% seen only once; the top ten take 4% to 5.5%. What was sequenced was peripheral blood. These receptors came from a man in his fifties with active COVID-19.

This chain connects TRBV7-9 to TRBJ2-2; the D gene is possibly TRBD1 (5 bases). This CDR3 region has 14 residues. CDR1 is SEHNR, CDR2 FQNEAQ, per germline (reference sequence). V was cut by 6 bases and J by 1 base, with 9 bases left in between. The CDR3 sequence is CASRQDRNTGELFF. The CDR3 DNA sequence: TGTGCCAGCAGACAAGACAGGAACACCGGGGAGCTGTTTTTT.

The chain has TRBV28 and TRBJ1-6; D not resolved. CDR1 and CDR2 (germline): MDHEN, SYDVKM. The CDR3 runs to 11 residues. Trimming took off 3 bases at V and 11 bases at J, with 5 bases between the two ends. In DNA form, the CDR3 reads TGTGCCAGCAGTTTCGGGACACCCCTCCACTTT. Protein: CASSFGTPLHF.

This clone is a singleton in its sample. The J gene is TRBJ2-5, the V gene TRBV19; 7 bases match TRBD1. The CDR3 length is 15 residues. Per the germline V gene, CDR1 is LNHDA and CDR2 is SQIVND (reference sequence). V dropped 9 bases and J dropped 5; count of bases not matched to a gene: 15. CDR3 sequence: CASTPTGLRSETQYF. CDR3 bases: TGTGCCAGCACCCCGACAGGGTTACGATCGGAGACCCAGTACTTC.

The genes are TRBV7-8 and TRBJ2-3; the match to TRBD2 covers 11 bases. Germline V gene sequence: CDR1 SGHVS, CDR2 FQNEAQ. Trimming removed 4 bases from V and 5 bases from J; junction bases left unmatched: 2. CDR3 length: 14 residues. The CDR3 protein is CASSYGLAGDTQYF. Written as DNA, the CDR3 is TGTGCCAGCAGCTATGGACTAGCGGGAGATACGCAGTATTTT.